This T cell receptor (beta chain) was observed in a study of blood T cell repertoires in COVID-19. Across the whole study: Some COVID-19 samples were acute and others convalescent; all came from the United States, Italy and Spain.

Germline values: CDR1 SGHTA, CDR2 FQGNSA. The CDR3 loop spans 15 amino acids. V lost 0 bases, J lost 1 base, and 2 bases stayed unmatched. Original processing notes: Scientists estimated how many nucleated cells there were by amplifying reference gene primers. Here immunoSEQ multiplex PCR was the method, and the copy in TCRdb shows in-frame clones only, minus some. V and J calls and clone size are as listed in that table; D and trimming were resolved from the DNA. The sample records about 220,000 clones, 75% to 90% being singletons. This clone appeared a few times. This CDR3 is also generated by other DNA sequences in the sample.

The rearrangement uses TRBV7-2 and TRBJ2-7, with 8 bases lining up with TRBD1. Source material: peripheral blood. This receptor was identified in a human donor in a cohort sampled during active COVID-19. CDR3 protein: CASSLAGTGSYEQYF. The CDR3 bases are TGTGCCAGCAGCTTAGCGGGGACAGGTTCCTACGAGCAGTACTTC.